Here is one T cell receptor (beta chain) with its context. The target antigen is unknown. The data belong to a study of T cell responses to AZD1222 COVID-19 vaccine. Findings of the study overall: Compared with day 0, the breadth and depth of the Spike-specific TCR repertoire rose significantly after two doses of AZD1222.

Germline-derived CDR1 and CDR2 are MNHEY and SMNVEV (reference sequence). This CDR3 contains 14 residues. V was pared by 1 base and J by 2 bases, with 8 bases between. Measured with immunoSEQ multiplex PCR; TCRdb has only the in-frame clones, and not every one. The profile shows under 80,000 clones, 70% to 90% of them singletons. This clonotype was obtained from an adult who received the AZD1222 COVID-19 vaccine. The chain couples TRBV27 to TRBJ1-2, with D possibly matching TRBD1 (6 bases). The starting material was peripheral blood, obtained 28 days after the second AZD1222 dose. The CDR3 region has the DNA TGTGCCAGCAGTTTATGGGACACAAACTATGGCTACACCTTC. Protein: CASSLWDTNYGYTF.